Described below is a single T cell receptor beta chain sequence and its context. At least ten counts were recorded for this clonotype. This receptor's antigen is unknown. No much larger clonotype is one base removed from it; base qualities were not supplied. This record belongs to a study of CD8+CD57+ T cells in acquired aplastic anemia (dated by TCRdb to 2017 to 2018). For context, the study as a whole: Extracted DNA from sorted CD4+ and CD8+ cells averaged approximately 3.4 ug, ranging from about 0.19 to 30 ug. CD8+CD57+ expansion was defined as frequency above the mean frequency observed in healthy subjects.

The research as a whole found: CD8+ Simpson's diversity did not differ significantly between patients and healthy controls (P=0.060). Roughly 30 CD8+ CDR3 sequences were found to be shared between patients and controls, but these sequences appeared to be highly expressed in patients and within the immunodominant clones of the patients.

V is pared back by 9 bases and J by 5 bases, with 16 bases lying between the germline termini. In the germline V gene, CDR1 corresponds to SNHLY and CDR2 to FYNNEI. From the cysteine up to the phenylalanine, the CDR3 has a length of 13 residues. Just the 39-base CDR3 DNA is kept, in frame starting at base 1. Patients chosen for sequencing had shown expansion of CD8+CD57+ cells by flow cytometry. Severe acquired aplastic anemia was diagnosed in all patients according to International Study of Aplastic Anemia and Agranulocytosis and Camitta criteria. Patients had received no therapy at the time of blood sampling. TCR repertoires of sorted CD4+ and CD8+ blood T cells from severe aplastic anemia patients and healthy subjects were deep-sequenced in the study. In the USA, patient enrollment took place under clinicaltrials.gov protocols 00001620, 01623167, 00001397, 00071045, 00081523 and 00961064. Ficoll-Paque density gradient centrifugation was used to isolate peripheral blood mononuclear cells. Before DNA extraction, CD4+ and CD8+ T cells were sorted by FACS or by magnetic beads.

Genomic DNA was used as template for profiling of TCR beta VDJ combinations and CDR3 sequences. An Illumina HiSeq 2000 was the platform used for TCR repertoire sequencing. For the original study's pipeline: TRBV/TRBJ rearrangement plots, CDR3 size and DJ length profiles, and Simpson's diversity index were used to assess repertoires. Whichever DNA sequence was most abundant in the deep sequencing data was defined as the immunodominant clone. CDR3 amino acid sequences were checked for sharing across subjects and were also compared against the VDJdb database and published repertoires. The raw public data were reprocessed by TCRdb itself: fastp quality trimming at Q25, MiXCR clonotype calling, in-frame beta chains only. Here each entry gathers all rows of one CDR3 protein and keeps the most common genes and DNA. The V and J calls and clone size are TCRdb's, not the authors'. The sample table holds some 200,000 distinct CDR3 sequences, of which more than 45% were seen once. The ten largest clonotypes hold about 9.7% of the sample.

The clonotype was recovered from a human donor with aplastic anemia. Rearrangement joined TRBV2 to TRBJ2-5; no D segment can be confidently identified. Sequencing used sorted CD4+, CD8+, or CD8+CD57+ T cells (not recorded which) from PBMCs. The DNA sequence is TGTGCCAGTATTTATTCCGTTGGGGAGACCCAGTACTTC. Its protein is CASIYSVGETQYF. Full variable domain (CDR3 extended with the reference TRBV2 and TRBJ2-5 proteins): EPEVTQTPSHQVTQMGQEVILRCVPISNHLYFYWYRQILGQKVEFLVSFYNNEISEKSEIFDDQFSVERPDGSNFTLKIRSTKLEDSAMYFCASIYSVGETQYFGPGTRLLVL.